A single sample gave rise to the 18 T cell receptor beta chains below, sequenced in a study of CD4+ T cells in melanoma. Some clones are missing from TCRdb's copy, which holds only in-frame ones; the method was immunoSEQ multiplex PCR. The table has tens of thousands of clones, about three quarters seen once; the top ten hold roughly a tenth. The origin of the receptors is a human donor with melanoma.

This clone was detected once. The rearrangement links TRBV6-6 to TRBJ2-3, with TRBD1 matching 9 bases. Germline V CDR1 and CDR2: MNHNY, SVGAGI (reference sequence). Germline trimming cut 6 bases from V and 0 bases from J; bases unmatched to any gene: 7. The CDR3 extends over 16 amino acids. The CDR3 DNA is TGTGCCAGCAGGGACACCGGGACAGGGAGCACAGATACGCAGTATTTT. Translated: CASRDTGTGSTDTQYF.

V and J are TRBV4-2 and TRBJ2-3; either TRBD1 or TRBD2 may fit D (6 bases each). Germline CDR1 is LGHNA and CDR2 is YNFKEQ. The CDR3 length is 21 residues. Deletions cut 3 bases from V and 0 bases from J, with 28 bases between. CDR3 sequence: CASSHRTRGGGTPSSTDTQYF. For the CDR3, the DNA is TGTGCCAGCAGCCACCGAACTAGAGGAGGGGGGACCCCCTCTAGCACAGATACGCAGTATTTT.

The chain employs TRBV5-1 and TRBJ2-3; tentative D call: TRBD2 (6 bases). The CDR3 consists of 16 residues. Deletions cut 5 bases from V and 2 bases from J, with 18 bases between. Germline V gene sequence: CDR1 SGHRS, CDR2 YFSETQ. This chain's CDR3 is CASRDFTSRVTDTQYF. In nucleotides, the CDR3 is TGCGCCAGCAGGGATTTTACTAGCCGAGTCACAGATACGCAGTATTTT.

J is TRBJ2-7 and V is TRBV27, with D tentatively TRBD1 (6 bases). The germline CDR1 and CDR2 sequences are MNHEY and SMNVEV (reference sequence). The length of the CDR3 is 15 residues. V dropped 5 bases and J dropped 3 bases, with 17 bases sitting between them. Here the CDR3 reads CASSPDRTAGYEQYF. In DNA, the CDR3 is TGTGCCAGCAGTCCGGATCGGACAGCAGGCTACGAGCAGTACTTC.

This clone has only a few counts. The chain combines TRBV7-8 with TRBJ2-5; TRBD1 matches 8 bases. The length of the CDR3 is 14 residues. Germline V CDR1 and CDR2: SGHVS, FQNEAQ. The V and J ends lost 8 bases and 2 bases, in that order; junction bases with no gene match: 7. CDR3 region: CASLQGAVQETQYF. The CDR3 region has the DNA TGTGCCAGCCTGCAGGGGGCGGTTCAAGAGACCCAGTACTTC. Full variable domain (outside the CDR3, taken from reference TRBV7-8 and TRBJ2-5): GAGVSQSPRYKVAKRGQDVALRCDPISGHVSLFWYQQALGQGPEFLTYFQNEAQLDKSGLPSDRFFAERPEGSVSTLKIQRTQQEDSAVYLCASLQGAVQETQYFGPGTRLLVL.

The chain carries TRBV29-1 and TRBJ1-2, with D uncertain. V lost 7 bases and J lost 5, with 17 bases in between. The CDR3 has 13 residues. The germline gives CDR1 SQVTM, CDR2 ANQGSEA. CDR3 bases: TGCAGCGCCTCCGGAGCTGGATCTTATGGCTACACCTTC. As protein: CSASGAGSYGYTF.

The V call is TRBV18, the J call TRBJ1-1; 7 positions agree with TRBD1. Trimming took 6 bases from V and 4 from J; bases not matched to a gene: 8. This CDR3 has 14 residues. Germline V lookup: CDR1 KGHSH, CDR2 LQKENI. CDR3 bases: TGTGCCAGCTCGACTAGACAGGGCCTCACTGAAGCTTTCTTT. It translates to CASSTRQGLTEAFF. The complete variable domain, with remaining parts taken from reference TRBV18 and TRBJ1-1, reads NAGVMQNPRHLVRRRGQEARLRCSPMKGHSHVYWYRQLPEEGLKFMVYLQKENIIDESGMPKERFSAEFPKEGPSILRIQQVVRGDSAAYFCASSTRQGLTEAFFGQGTRLTVV.

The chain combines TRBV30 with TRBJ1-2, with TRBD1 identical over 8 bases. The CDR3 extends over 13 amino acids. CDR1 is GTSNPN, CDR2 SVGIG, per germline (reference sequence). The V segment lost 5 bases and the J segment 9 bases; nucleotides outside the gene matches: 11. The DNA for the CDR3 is TGTGCCTGGCTCGGACAGGGTTTTAAGAGCTACACCTTC. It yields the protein CAWLGQGFKSYTF. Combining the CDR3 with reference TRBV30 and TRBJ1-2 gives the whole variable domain SQTIHQWPATLVQPVGSPLSLECTVEGTSNPNLYWYRQAAGRGLQLLFYSVGIGQISSEVPQNLSASRPQDRQFILSSKKLLLSDSGFYLCAWLGQGFKSYTFGSGTRLTVV.

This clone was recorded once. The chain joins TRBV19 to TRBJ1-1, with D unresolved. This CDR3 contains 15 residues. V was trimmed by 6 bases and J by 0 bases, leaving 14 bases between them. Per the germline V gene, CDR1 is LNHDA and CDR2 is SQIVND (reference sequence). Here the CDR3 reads CASRRPASMNTEAFF. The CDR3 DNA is TGTGCCAGTAGGCGGCCGGCGTCCATGAACACTGAAGCTTTCTTT. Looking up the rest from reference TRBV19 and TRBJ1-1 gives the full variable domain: DGGITQSPKYLFRKEGQNVTLSCEQNLNHDAMYWYRQDPGQGLRLIYYSQIVNDFQKGDIAEGYSVSREKKESFPLTVTSAQKNPTAFYLCASRRPASMNTEAFFGQGTRLTVV.

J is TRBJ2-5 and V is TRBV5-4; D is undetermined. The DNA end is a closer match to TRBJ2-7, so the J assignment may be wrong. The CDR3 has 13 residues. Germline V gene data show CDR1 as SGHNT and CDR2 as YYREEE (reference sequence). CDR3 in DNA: TGTGCCAGCAGCTTGGAGGCGGCCTACGAGCAGTACTTC. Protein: CASSLEAAYEQYF.

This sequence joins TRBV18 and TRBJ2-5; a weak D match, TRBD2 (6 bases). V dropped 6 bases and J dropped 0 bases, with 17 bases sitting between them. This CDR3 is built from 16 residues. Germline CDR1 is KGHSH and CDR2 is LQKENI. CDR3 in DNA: TGTGCCAGCTCCATACGTCTAACGGGGGACCAAGAGACCCAGTACTTC. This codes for CASSIRLTGDQETQYF. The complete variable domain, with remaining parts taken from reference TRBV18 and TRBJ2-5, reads NAGVMQNPRHLVRRRGQEARLRCSPMKGHSHVYWYRQLPEEGLKFMVYLQKENIIDESGMPKERFSAEFPKEGPSILRIQQVVRGDSAAYFCASSIRLTGDQETQYFGPGTRLLVL.

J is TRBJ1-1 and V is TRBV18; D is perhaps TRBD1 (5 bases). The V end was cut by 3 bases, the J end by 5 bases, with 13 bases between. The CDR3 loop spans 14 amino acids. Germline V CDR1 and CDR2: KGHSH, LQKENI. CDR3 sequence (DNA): TGTGCCAGCTCACCCACCCGGGGGGGGACTGAAGCTTTCTTT. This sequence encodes CASSPTRGGTEAFF.

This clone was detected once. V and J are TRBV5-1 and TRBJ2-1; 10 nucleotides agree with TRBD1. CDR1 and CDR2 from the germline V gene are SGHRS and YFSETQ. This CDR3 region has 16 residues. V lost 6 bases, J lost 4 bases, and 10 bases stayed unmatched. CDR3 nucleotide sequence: TGCGCCAGCATCACGAACCCGGGACAGGGGTACAATGAGCAGTTCTTC. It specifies CASITNPGQGYNEQFF.

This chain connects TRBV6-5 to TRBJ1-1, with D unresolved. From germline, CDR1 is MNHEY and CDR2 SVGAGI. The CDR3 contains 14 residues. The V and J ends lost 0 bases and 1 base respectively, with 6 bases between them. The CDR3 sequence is CASSYSKGNTEAFF. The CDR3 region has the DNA TGTGCCAGCAGTTACTCGAAGGGGAACACTGAAGCTTTCTTT.

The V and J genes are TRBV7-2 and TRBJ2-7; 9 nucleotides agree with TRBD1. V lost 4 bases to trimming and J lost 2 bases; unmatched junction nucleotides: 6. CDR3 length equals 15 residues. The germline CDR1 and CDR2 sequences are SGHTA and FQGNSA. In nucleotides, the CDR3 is TGTGCCAGCAGCTCGGCCGGGACAGGGACCTACGAGCAGTACTTC. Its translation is CASSSAGTGTYEQYF.

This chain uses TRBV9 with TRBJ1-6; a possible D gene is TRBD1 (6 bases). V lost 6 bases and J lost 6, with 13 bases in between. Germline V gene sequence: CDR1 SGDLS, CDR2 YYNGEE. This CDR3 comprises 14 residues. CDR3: CASTSAGVNSPLHF. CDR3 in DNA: TGTGCCAGCACCTCTGCAGGGGTTAATTCACCCCTCCACTTT.

The CDR3 loop is CASRQTAGLASEQYF. The DNA of the CDR3 is TGTGCCAGCAGGCAAACGGCGGGACTAGCGAGCGAGCAGTACTTC. This chain links TRBV6-5 with TRBJ2-7; 10 bases agree with TRBD2. The trim removed 6 bases at V and 6 bases at J, leaving 11 bases unmatched. Germline V gene sequence: CDR1 MNHEY, CDR2 SVGAGI. CDR3 length equals 15 residues.

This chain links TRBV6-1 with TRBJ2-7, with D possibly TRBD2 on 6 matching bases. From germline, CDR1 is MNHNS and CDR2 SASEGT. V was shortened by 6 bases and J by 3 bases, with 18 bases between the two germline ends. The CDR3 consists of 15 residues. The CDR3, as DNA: TGTGCCAGCAGAGAGGGAGGTCCGGGGTACTACGAGCAGTACTTC. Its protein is CASREGGPGYYEQYF.